These 32 T cell receptor beta chains were sequenced from one sample in a study of blood T cell repertoires in COVID-19. Measured with immunoSEQ multiplex PCR; TCRdb has only the in-frame clones, and not every one. Among about 230,000 clones listed, around 84% were seen once. Sequencing was done on a sample of peripheral blood. Every receptor here comes from a woman aged 40 to 50 who had recovered from COVID-19.

This clone was observed once. V and J are TRBV11-3 and TRBJ1-2; unclear D gene. This CDR3 spans 13 amino acids. The germline gives CDR1 SGHNT, CDR2 YENEEA. V was trimmed by 1 base and J by 8 bases, leaving 11 bases between them. The chain's CDR3 is CASSLVELVGYTF. CDR3 nucleotide sequence: TGTGCCAGCAGCTTAGTAGAACTTGTAGGCTACACCTTC.

The rearrangement joins TRBV4-3 to TRBJ2-1; tentatively, D is TRBD2 (6 bases). In germline, CDR1 is LGHNA, CDR2 YSLEER. V lost 3 bases and J 0 bases, leaving 6 bases between the germline ends. The CDR3 has 14 residues. The CDR3 DNA follows: TGCGCCAGCAGCCACGGGGGCTCCTACAATGAGCAGTTCTTC. Protein product: CASSHGGSYNEQFF.

V usage is TRBV6-1 and J usage is TRBJ1-5; 8 nucleotides match TRBD1. CDR1 is MNHNS, CDR2 SASEGT, per germline. This CDR3 has 14 amino acids. The trim removed 3 bases at V and 4 bases at J, leaving 2 bases unmatched. The CDR3 sequence is CASSEYRGNQPQHF. CDR3 sequence (DNA): TGTGCCAGCAGTGAGTACAGGGGGAATCAGCCCCAGCATTTT.

This clone was seen a few times. J is TRBJ2-7 and V is TRBV9; weak D call: TRBD2 (6 bases). The CDR3 is 17 amino acids. Germline CDR1 and CDR2: SGDLS and YYNGEE. The ends were cut back, 3 bases at V and 3 bases at J, with 22 bases in the middle. This chain's CDR3 is CASSDDPSSGPSYEQYF. The CDR3 coding sequence is TGTGCCAGCAGCGATGACCCCTCCAGCGGGCCGAGCTACGAGCAGTACTTC.

The V gene is TRBV6-5, the J gene TRBJ2-5, with TRBD1 matching over 7 bases. This CDR3 is built from 14 residues. The germline V gene has CDR1 MNHEY and CDR2 SVGAGI. J lost 1 base, V lost 5 bases, and 4 bases had no gene match. This CDR3 reads CASSQWDSQETQYF. The CDR3 DNA reads TGTGCCAGCAGTCAATGGGACAGCCAAGAGACCCAGTACTTC.

The chain employs TRBV9 and TRBJ2-3, with D perhaps matching TRBD2 (5 bases). The CDR3 extends over 11 amino acids. Germline V gene data show CDR1 as SGDLS and CDR2 as YYNGEE. Trimming removed 3 bases at V and 6 bases at J, with 5 bases between. The CDR3 region is CASSGEDTQYF. CDR3 in DNA: TGTGCCAGCAGCGGGGAGGATACGCAGTATTTT.

The chain carries TRBV6-5 and TRBJ2-3; 7 nucleotides line up with TRBD1. The CDR3 is made up of 13 amino acids. The germline V gene has CDR1 MNHEY and CDR2 SVGAGI. J gave up 2 bases and V 10 bases, and 6 bases lay outside the gene matches. CDR3 residues: CATRDRNTDTQYF. The CDR3 nucleotides are TGTGCCACCCGGGACAGAAACACAGATACGCAGTATTTT.

In its sample, this clone was seen once. V usage is TRBV6-5 and J usage is TRBJ1-2; 8 bases line up with TRBD1. Per germline, CDR1 MNHEY and CDR2 SVGAGI. The CDR3 is 13 amino acids. The ends lost 3 bases at V and 9 bases at J; junction bases unmatched: 6. CDR3 nucleotide sequence: TGTGCCAGCAGTTATCAGGGGGCAAGTAGCTACACCTTC. It encodes CASSYQGASSYTF.

This clone was observed a few times. This chain joins TRBV30 and TRBJ2-2; no reliable D call. The CDR3 covers 12 residues. Germline lookup yields CDR1 GTSNPN and CDR2 SVGIG (reference sequence). Trimming left V 4 bases short and J 1 base short, with 4 bases between. CDR3 region: CAWTGNTGELFF. The CDR3 coding sequence is TGTGCCTGGACAGGGAACACCGGGGAGCTGTTTTTT.

V gene TRBV7-2 combines with J gene TRBJ1-5, with a tentative D call TRBD1 (5 bases). V dropped 1 base and J dropped 5 bases, with 21 bases sitting between them. The CDR3 contains 18 residues. Per the germline V gene, CDR1 is SGHTA and CDR2 is FQGNSA. This chain's CDR3 is CASSLEPLGSRTYQPQHF. In DNA, the CDR3 is TGTGCCAGCAGCTTAGAGCCTTTGGGCTCACGGACATATCAGCCCCAGCATTTT.

The V call is TRBV9, the J call TRBJ1-1, with D possibly being TRBD1 (5 bases). The CDR3 covers 13 residues. V was trimmed by 4 bases and J by 5 bases, leaving 12 bases between them. Germline values: CDR1 SGDLS, CDR2 YYNGEE. The CDR3 loop is CASSPEGVTEAFF. The CDR3 DNA reads TGTGCCAGCAGCCCCGAAGGGGTTACTGAAGCTTTCTTT.

This clone was observed a single time. The V and J genes are TRBV10-3 and TRBJ1-5; 7 bases match TRBD1. The CDR3 loop spans 14 amino acids. J was trimmed by 3 bases and V by 5 bases; bases with no gene match: 4. Germline CDR1 is ENHRY and CDR2 is SYGVKD. Written as DNA, the CDR3 is TGTGCCATCAGTCCGGGACAGAACAATCAGCCCCAGCATTTT. Translation gives CAISPGQNNQPQHF.

V and J are TRBV11-2 and TRBJ1-2, with D unresolved. The CDR3 has 14 amino acids. Germline CDR1 SGHAT, CDR2 FQNNGV. Trimming stripped 1 base from V and 5 bases from J, with 11 bases between. The CDR3 DNA is TGTGCCAGCAGCTTAGCTTCCTGGAGATATGGCTACACCTTC. Encoded protein: CASSLASWRYGYTF.

This chain connects TRBV10-3 to TRBJ1-1; D remains ambiguous. V dropped 3 bases and J dropped 11 bases, with 16 bases sitting between them. The CDR3 covers 13 residues. CDR1 and CDR2 from the germline V gene are ENHRY and SYGVKD. DNA for the CDR3: TGTGCCATCAGTGACGGGGATGGCTGGAGGGCTTTCTTT. Translating it yields CAISDGDGWRAFF.

This clone was recorded a few times. The CDR3 spells CASTREGESEQFF. The CDR3 bases are TGTGCCAGCACCCGAGAGGGGGAGAGTGAGCAGTTCTTC. The rearrangement links TRBV12-3 or TRBV12-4 to TRBJ2-1; a weak D match, TRBD1 (6 bases). There are 13 residues in the CDR3. The V gene lost 7 bases and the J gene lost 9 bases, with 16 bases spanning the gap.

This chain connects TRBV11-2 to TRBJ2-7, with TRBD2 matching 14 bases. After removal of 6 bases from V and 4 bases from J, the junction contained 2 bases not matched to a gene. This CDR3 is 14 amino acids long. Germline V gives CDR1 SGHAT, CDR2 FQNNGV. This chain's CDR3 is CASRRLAGGYEQYF. The CDR3 coding sequence is TGTGCCAGCAGGCGACTAGCGGGGGGGTACGAGCAGTACTTC.

The chain combines TRBV5-1 with TRBJ1-6, with D tentatively TRBD1 (5 bases). The CDR3 runs to 14 residues. V lost 4 bases to trimming and J lost 4 bases, with 9 bases between them. Germline V gene lookup returns CDR1 SGHRS and CDR2 YFSETQ. The CDR3 DNA reads TGCGCCAGCAGCCTGGACACGTATAATTCACCCCTCCACTTT. It translates to CASSLDTYNSPLHF.

The J gene is TRBJ2-2, the V gene TRBV19, with D unresolved. Germline V lookup: CDR1 LNHDA, CDR2 SQIVND (reference sequence). The CDR3 length is 15 residues. V shed 5 bases and J shed 1 base, with 11 bases lying between them. CDR3 in amino acids: CASSLYLMNTGELFF. Here the CDR3 DNA reads TGTGCCAGTAGTTTATACTTAATGAACACCGGGGAGCTGTTTTTT.

This chain links TRBV28 with TRBJ1-1, with D possibly matching TRBD1 (6 bases). CDR1 MDHEN and CDR2 SYDVKM come from the germline V gene. Between the trimmed V and J ends, which lost 4 bases and 8 bases, there was a span of 14 bases. The CDR3 is 13 amino acids. CDR3 protein: CASSSSIDREAFF. The CDR3 coding sequence is TGTGCCAGCAGTTCCTCGATAGACAGGGAAGCTTTCTTT.

This chain connects TRBV9 to TRBJ1-6; D uncertain. V shed 8 bases and J shed 6 bases, with 18 bases lying between them. This CDR3 is built from 15 residues. Germline-derived CDR1 and CDR2 are SGDLS and YYNGEE. The CDR3, as DNA: TGTGCCAGTAAAAGGGAGGAAGGTTCTAATTCACCCCTCCACTTT. It codes for CASKREEGSNSPLHF.

V gene TRBV27 combines with J gene TRBJ1-2; D perhaps matches TRBD1 (5 bases). Germline CDR1 and CDR2: MNHEY and SMNVEV (reference sequence). Trimming removed 5 bases from V and 1 base from J, with 11 bases in between. The length of the CDR3 is 14 residues. The CDR3 DNA reads TGTGCCAGCAGTCCAGACAGCCGTAACTATGGCTACACCTTC. This sequence encodes CASSPDSRNYGYTF.

The CDR3 region is CASSLVQGVYTEAFF. The CDR3 DNA sequence: TGTGCCAGCAGCTTAGTCCAGGGGGTGTACACTGAAGCTTTCTTT. The V gene is TRBV7-9, the J gene TRBJ1-1; 7 positions match TRBD1. This CDR3 has 15 amino acids. Unmatched junction bases numbered 5, after V lost 1 base and J lost 3 bases. Germline CDR1 and CDR2: SEHNR and FQNEAQ (reference sequence).

The CDR3 sequence: CASSFILAGGLETDTQYF. DNA for the CDR3: TGTGCCAGCAGCTTTATCCTAGCGGGGGGGCTGGAGACAGATACGCAGTATTTT. This chain uses TRBV7-8 with TRBJ2-3, with 12 bases lining up with TRBD2. The junction had 10 bases not matched to a gene; V was cut back by 3 bases and J by 3 bases. The CDR3 is 18 amino acids. Germline V gene sequence: CDR1 SGHVS, CDR2 FQNEAQ.

The chain joins TRBV10-3 to TRBJ1-6; 7 bases line up with TRBD1. The J segment lost 9 bases and the V segment lost 0 bases, leaving 5 bases of the junction unmatched. The CDR3 length is 15 residues. In germline, CDR1 is ENHRY, CDR2 SYGVKD. This chain's CDR3 is CAISESPGGASPLHF. In DNA form, the CDR3 reads TGTGCCATCAGTGAGTCCCCAGGGGGTGCTTCACCCCTCCACTTT.

CDR3 amino acids: CASRDGTGQETQYF. The DNA of the CDR3 is TGTGCCAGCAGGGACGGGACAGGGCAAGAGACCCAGTACTTC. The chain joins TRBV7-2 to TRBJ2-5; 9 bases map to TRBD1. Germline V gene lookup returns CDR1 SGHTA and CDR2 FQGNSA. J was trimmed by 2 bases and V by 6 bases; bases with no gene match: 4. This CDR3 is built from 14 residues.

The CDR3 loop reads CASSTTGDPPTEAFF. The CDR3 region has the DNA TGTGCCAGTAGTACCACCGGTGATCCCCCCACTGAAGCTTTCTTT. The chain uses TRBV19 and TRBJ1-1, with D uncertain. CDR1 and CDR2 (germline): LNHDA, SQIVND (reference sequence). Trimming shortened V by 4 bases and J by 4 bases, and 16 bases separated the two germline ends. This CDR3 region has 15 residues.

The chain is built from TRBV29-1 and TRBJ1-1; D possibly corresponds to TRBD1 (5 bases). V was clipped by 0 bases and J by 7 bases, with 12 bases between them. The CDR3 runs to 13 residues. The germline V gene encodes CDR1 SQVTM and CDR2 ANQGSEA. The DNA of the CDR3 is TGCAGCGTTGAAGAACTCACAGGTAATGAAGCTTTCTTT. It codes for CSVEELTGNEAFF.

The rearrangement links TRBV11-3 to TRBJ1-6, with unresolved D. The CDR3 has 12 residues. The V end lost 4 bases, the J end lost 7 bases, and 5 bases lay between the germline ends. Germline V gene lookup returns CDR1 SGHNT and CDR2 YENEEA. This CDR3 is CASSSRNSPLHF. The CDR3 DNA follows: TGTGCCAGCAGCTCCAGGAATTCACCCCTCCACTTT.

CDR3 region: CASSAPGQQETQYF. In nucleotides, the CDR3 is TGTGCCAGCAGCGCACCGGGACAACAAGAGACCCAGTACTTC. The chain has TRBV11-2 and TRBJ2-5, with D possibly matching TRBD1 (6 bases). The V gene lost 5 bases and the J gene lost 2 bases, with 12 bases spanning the gap. There are 14 residues in the CDR3. The germline V gene has CDR1 SGHAT and CDR2 FQNNGV.

The chain has TRBV6-6 and TRBJ1-2; 7 positions agree with TRBD1. V lost 6 bases, J lost 7 bases, and 5 bases stayed unmatched. CDR3 size: 12 residues. Germline V gene data show CDR1 as MNHNY and CDR2 as SVGAGI (reference sequence). The CDR3 region has the DNA TGTGCCAGCAGCACCACAGGGGCTGGCTACACCTTC. Its protein is CASSTTGAGYTF.

The J gene is TRBJ2-1, the V gene TRBV9, with TRBD2 matching over 11 bases. The germline gives CDR1 SGDLS, CDR2 YYNGEE. The junction had 4 bases not matched to a gene; V was cut back by 0 bases and J by 2 bases. The CDR3 consists of 17 residues. In nucleotides, the CDR3 is TGTGCCAGCAGCGTAGGACTAGCGGGGATACCCTACAATGAGCAGTTCTTC. This sequence encodes CASSVGLAGIPYNEQFF. The full variable domain, rest sourced from reference TRBV9 and TRBJ2-1, is DSGVTQTPKHLITATGQRVTLRCSPRSGDLSVYWYQQSLDQGLQFLIQYYNGEERAKGNILERFSAQQFPDLHSELNLSSLELGDSALYFCASSVGLAGIPYNEQFFGPGTRLTVL.

The V and J genes are TRBV28 and TRBJ1-2, with 10 bases lining up with TRBD1. This CDR3 has 13 amino acids. Germline V CDR1 and CDR2: MDHEN, SYDVKM. V shed 7 bases, J shed 6 bases, and the junction held 5 bases outside the gene matches. CDR3 sequence reads: CASTTGGANGYTF. The CDR3 DNA is TGTGCCAGCACGACAGGGGGCGCGAATGGCTACACCTTC.